This T cell receptor (beta chain) is from a study of shared clonotypes between healthy human individuals (dated by TCRdb to about 2020). Concerning the study at large: Three men and a couple of women, aged 18 to 49 years, made up the cohort. For each donor, three plates each were used for CD4 naive and CD4 memory, two plates were used for CD8 naive, and one plate was used for CD8 memory. Different laboratories and diverse techniques were used to prepare libraries and sequence TCR repertoires, to increase sequencing depth and limit assay-specific biases. To estimate repertoire size and how much clonotypes are shared between individuals, the study performed deep sequencing of blood TCR repertoires from roughly five healthy adults. Per donor, leukapheresis produced somewhere between about 0.9 and 9.5 billion PBMCs. General study outcomes and caveats: Larger estimated clonotype richness was generally found for naive subsets than for memory subsets. Even with the large sequencing depth, rarefaction of the sorted-subset datasets indicated that sequencing was incomplete. When a handful of donors were compared, the shared fraction of clonotypes was about 5% for naive CD4, more than 3% for naive CD8, about 2.5% for memory CD4, and approximately 0.4% for memory CD8. The small number of donors limited the genetic and exposure-history diversity represented. Higher generation probabilities were observed for clonotypes shared by all four sorted-subset donors than for non-shared clonotypes. Based on pairwise subsampling, the degree of clonotype sharing among donors was expected to be affected by sequencing depth. Only blood was sampled, and tissue TCR repertoires likely differ from those in blood.

Based on the germline V gene (reference sequence), the CDR1 and CDR2 sequences are GTSNPN and SVGIG. The CDR3, from cysteine to phenylalanine, totals 13 residues. This entry keeps only the CDR3 DNA: 39 bases, framed from base 1. Unmatched junction bases come to 4, with V trimmed by 2 bases and J by 5 bases. Worth noting for this clone: Its antigen remains unidentified. No base qualities exist here, and no much larger clone lies one base off it.

Using the deep immunoSEQ assay, TCR CDR3 regions were amplified from genomic DNA by multiplex PCR. Extracted genomic DNA from each cell subset was spread evenly across all wells of several immunoSEQ 96-well plates, with each plate serving as a replicate. Each replicate PCR for sorted subsets received about 210 ng genomic DNA, equal to tens of thousands of T cell genomes. Purified libraries were measured with a Qubit 3.0 fluorometer, size-checked on a Bioanalyzer 2100, and measured again with the KAPA Library Quantification kit. Each immunoSEQ 96-well plate was sequenced on its own single-read 150-cycle Illumina NextSeq 550 flow cell. Regarding the original processing steps: Because the immunoSEQ output included only junctional sequences and no quality scores, the filtering could not be the same as the filtering used for full-length reads. To assign V/J genes and CDR3, sequences were annotated using PyIR, a Python wrapper for IgBLAST v1.9, with IMGT germline references. Any read was removed if the V/J assignment was weak (E-value above 1e-6), the CDR3 was missing, or the read contained stop codons, out-of-frame junctions, or ambiguous translated residues. V3J clonotypes were defined as sequences sharing an identical inferred V gene, J gene, and CDR3 amino acid sequence. Percentage overlap between repertoires was computed as shared unique clonotypes divided by the size of the smaller repertoire. Three approaches were used to assess repertoire richness: RTK rarefaction, the Chao1 estimator, and Recon v2.1 estimates of unobserved clonotypes. Generation probabilities for all TCRbeta clonotypes obtained by the gDNA method from a handful of donors were computed using OLGA. Sourced from immuneACCESS, this table was stored by TCRdb with only in-frame sequences that have V and J called. A share of the clones is absent; for the studies checked, an unresolved V gene accounts for under half, and the remainder has no known explanation. V, J and clone size were drawn from that table, and D and trimming were deduced from the DNA. Here the sample has around 300,000 clones; around nine tenths occur a single time. The ten largest make up around 15% of the sample.

Healthy HIV-negative adults with no recently reported acute infections or vaccinations were included as donors. Only Caucasian adults living in Nashville, Tennessee, USA were represented among the donors. CD8 memory samples were composed of magnetically selected CD45RO+ cells combined with CCR7-negative CD45RA+ effector memory (TemRA) cells. After blood collection by leukapheresis, PBMCs were isolated using Ficoll-Histopaque density gradient centrifugation and then cryopreserved in the vapor phase of liquid nitrogen. Analytical flow cytometry was used to check the purity and quantity of each magnetically sorted T cell population. Genomic DNA was isolated from each sorted fraction and quantified by UV absorbance on a Nanodrop 2000c.

The sequencing input was memory CD8+ T cells sorted from blood. This specimen's cell subset or site label, interpreted: CD45RO+ cells pooled with CCR7-negative TemRA cells. This clonotype was obtained from a man younger than 35 in good health. This chain joins TRBV30 to TRBJ2-5, with 8 central nucleotides matching TRBD1. The DNA is TGTGCCTGGAGTAGCACAGGGGGGGAGACCCAGTACTTC. It codes for CAWSSTGGETQYF.